What follows are 21 T cell receptor beta chains derived from one specimen sequenced in a study of blood T cell repertoires in COVID-19. Clones were read by immunoSEQ multiplex PCR, and TCRdb kept only the in-frame ones, dropping some. Here the sample spans roughly 200,000 clones, approximately 82% being singletons. The sequencing sample was made of PBMCs or T cells enriched from blood (not recorded which). The receptors stem from a woman aged 55-69 years with acute COVID-19.

J is TRBJ2-5 and V is TRBV5-1; D possibly corresponds to TRBD2 (5 bases). V was cut by 0 bases and J by 2 bases, with 14 bases left in between. CDR1 and CDR2 (germline): SGHRS, YFSETQ. The CDR3 runs to 16 residues. In nucleotides, the CDR3 is TGCGCCAGCAGCTTGGCACCGGGGAGAAATCAAGAGACCCAGTACTTC. The encoded protein is CASSLAPGRNQETQYF.

The chain recombines TRBV7-9 with TRBJ1-5; TRBD1 aligns across 7 bases. The length of the CDR3 is 13 residues. The V gene end was trimmed by 4 bases and the J gene end by 11 bases; junction bases not matched to a gene: 8. Germline V gene lookup returns CDR1 SEHNR and CDR2 FQNEAQ (reference sequence). As DNA, the CDR3 is TGTGCCAGCAGCTCCTGGGACAGTCTGGCCCAGCATTTT. Residues: CASSSWDSLAQHF. The entire variable domain, with the rest obtained from reference TRBV7-9 and TRBJ1-5, is as follows: DTGVSQNPRHKITKRGQNVTFRCDPISEHNRLYWYRQTLGQGPEFLTYFQNEAQLEKSRLLSDRFSAERPKGSFSTLEIQRTEQGDSAMYLCASSSWDSLAQHFGDGTRLSIL.

The chain uses TRBV7-9 and TRBJ2-4, with 11 bases lining up with TRBD2. J was trimmed by 8 bases and V by 5 bases; bases with no gene match: 14. The CDR3 totals 17 residues. Looked up from germline, CDR1 is SEHNR and CDR2 is FQNEAQ (reference sequence). CDR3 in DNA: TGTGCCAGCAGCCCCCCGGGACTAGCGGCCCCCTGGGACATTCAGTACTTC. Its translation is CASSPPGLAAPWDIQYF.

V usage is TRBV6-6 and J usage is TRBJ2-3; D might be TRBD2 (5 bases). V was shortened by 6 bases and J by 8 bases, with 27 bases between the two germline ends. CDR1 is MNHNY and CDR2 is SVGAGI in the germline V gene (reference sequence). The CDR3 totals 17 residues. In nucleotides, the CDR3 is TGTGCCAGCAGCCGAAGACTAAGACCCCTTACACAAGTTACGCAGTATTTT. Translation: CASSRRLRPLTQVTQYF.

The chain uses TRBV18 and TRBJ2-3; 12 nucleotides align to TRBD2. The J segment lost 0 bases and the V segment lost 0 bases, leaving 10 bases of the junction unmatched. The CDR3 extends over 20 amino acids. The germline V gene encodes CDR1 KGHSH and CDR2 LQKENI. DNA for the CDR3: TGTGCCAGCTCACCACCATGGACTAGCGGGGAAGGCCTAAGCACAGATACGCAGTATTTT. This gives the protein CASSPPWTSGEGLSTDTQYF.

The chain carries TRBV27 and TRBJ1-2; the match to TRBD1 covers 7 bases. CDR1 is MNHEY, CDR2 SMNVEV, per germline (reference sequence). The CDR3 covers 12 residues. The V gene end was trimmed by 8 bases and the J gene end by 8 bases; junction bases not matched to a gene: 8. CDR3 DNA sequence: TGTGCCAGCGGTCAGGGGGACGGGGGCTACACCTTC. Translated, it gives CASGQGDGGYTF.

The genes are TRBV5-4 and TRBJ2-6, with 8 bases that match TRBD1. The CDR3 runs to 17 residues. After removal of 4 bases from V and 2 bases from J, the junction contained 8 bases not matched to a gene. Looked up from germline, CDR1 is SGHNT and CDR2 is YYREEE (reference sequence). CDR3 nucleotide sequence: TGTGCCAGCAGCCCACCGCCAGGGGGCACTGGGGCCAACGTCCTGACTTTC. Amino acids: CASSPPPGGTGANVLTF.

This clone was seen a single time. The CDR3 sequence: CASSRRDRDPDTQYF. DNA of the CDR3: TGCGCCAGCAGCCGCAGGGACAGGGACCCAGATACGCAGTATTTT. This chain links TRBV5-1 with TRBJ2-3, with TRBD1 matching 9 bases. The CDR3 consists of 15 residues. Per the germline V gene, CDR1 is SGHRS and CDR2 is YFSETQ. V lost 4 bases to trimming and J lost 4 bases; unmatched junction nucleotides: 7.

The rearrangement links TRBV9 to TRBJ2-3; D possibly corresponds to TRBD2 (5 bases). Germline assignment: CDR1 SGDLS and CDR2 YYNGEE. This CDR3 has 12 residues. The V and J ends lost 7 bases and 1 base respectively, with 7 bases between them. Here the CDR3 reads CASDGGTDTQYF. CDR3 in DNA: TGTGCCAGCGACGGGGGCACAGATACGCAGTATTTT.

The chain carries TRBV19 and TRBJ1-2, with no clear D. From germline, CDR1 is LNHDA and CDR2 SQIVND (reference sequence). This CDR3 is 13 amino acids long. The germline V and J ends were trimmed by 8 bases and 2 bases, with 12 bases remaining between them. The DNA for the CDR3 is TGTGCCAGTCGGACTCGATCGAACTATGGCTACACCTTC. As protein: CASRTRSNYGYTF.

There are a few counts of this clone. The chain has TRBV14 and TRBJ2-3; 8 bases fit TRBD2. This CDR3 has 15 residues. With 6 bases clipped from V and 2 bases from J, the junction kept 7 bases outside the gene matches. Per germline, CDR1 SGHDN and CDR2 FVKESK. CDR3 nucleotide sequence: TGTGCCAGCAGTCGAAGCGGGGGTCTCACAGATACGCAGTATTTT. This encodes CASSRSGGLTDTQYF.

The rearrangement links TRBV11-3 to TRBJ2-3, with 8 positions matching TRBD1. Germline V gene data show CDR1 as SGHNT and CDR2 as YENEEA. This CDR3 contains 15 residues. Germline trimming cut 5 bases from V and 7 bases from J; bases unmatched to any gene: 11. The CDR3 here is CASSPGQGGRNTQYF. DNA of the CDR3: TGTGCCAGCAGCCCCGGACAGGGAGGAAGGAATACGCAGTATTTT.

As to this clone: In the same sample, other DNA sequences code for this CDR3. The chain employs TRBV2 and TRBJ1-2, with 9 bases matching TRBD1. V dropped 1 base and J dropped 3; count of bases not matched to a gene: 0. This CDR3 has 14 amino acids. The germline CDR1 and CDR2 sequences are SNHLY and FYNNEI. CDR3 sequence: CASSEDRGHYGYTF. Here the CDR3 DNA reads TGTGCCAGCAGTGAAGACAGGGGGCACTATGGCTACACCTTC.

The V call is TRBV11-2, the J call TRBJ2-4; D gene ambiguous. The CDR3 has 11 amino acids. Trimming removed 5 bases from V and 8 bases from J, with 7 bases in between. In germline, CDR1 is SGHAT, CDR2 FQNNGV. The CDR3 nucleotides read TGTGCCAGCAGCCGGTTGGACATTCAGTACTTC. Encoded protein: CASSRLDIQYF.

The V and J genes are TRBV23-1 and TRBJ2-1; 7 bases fit TRBD1. TRBV23-1 is an ORF, and what it does is uncertain. This CDR3 has 15 residues. The J segment lost 5 bases and the V segment lost 8 bases, leaving 12 bases of the junction unmatched. The CDR3: CASGLYRGDDNEQFF. The CDR3 coding sequence is TGCGCCAGCGGCCTATACAGGGGCGATGACAATGAGCAGTTCTTC.

The chain combines TRBV10-3 with TRBJ1-3; D gene unclear. CDR1 is ENHRY, CDR2 SYGVKD, per germline. The CDR3 covers 13 residues. V was pared by 3 bases and J by 3 bases, with 6 bases between. CDR3 nucleotide sequence: TGTGCCATCAGTGACGTTGTTGGAAACACCATATATTTT. As protein: CAISDVVGNTIYF.

This clone has only one observation. V and J are TRBV27 and TRBJ1-2; D possibly corresponds to TRBD1 (5 bases). The V gene lost 1 base and the J gene lost 4 bases, with 13 bases spanning the gap. The CDR3 is 15 amino acids. Germline V gene lookup returns CDR1 MNHEY and CDR2 SMNVEV (reference sequence). CDR3 nucleotides: TGTGCCAGCAGTTTATGGGGCAGTTCTACCTATGGCTACACCTTC. It is translated as CASSLWGSSTYGYTF.

The chain links TRBV19 to TRBJ2-2; 11 bases fit TRBD2. Germline V lookup: CDR1 LNHDA, CDR2 SQIVND (reference sequence). The CDR3 consists of 18 residues. Losses at the gene ends were 5 bases for V and 7 bases for J; bases not matched to a gene: 15. For the CDR3, the DNA is TGTGCCAGTAGTTCCGGACTAGCGGGTCCCGCCGGGGGCGGGGAGCTGTTTTTT. Amino acid sequence: CASSSGLAGPAGGGELFF.

The chain uses TRBV6-5 and TRBJ2-6; no reliable D call. This CDR3 region has 13 residues. V lost 8 bases and J lost 3, with 8 bases in between. CDR1 is MNHEY, CDR2 SVGAGI, per germline. CDR3 DNA sequence: TGTGCCAGCGGCCTAGGTGGGGCCAACGTCCTGACTTTC. Its translation is CASGLGGANVLTF.

This chain links TRBV3-1 (or the pseudogene TRBV3-2) with TRBJ2-3; 13 bases fit TRBD2. This CDR3 comprises 18 residues. Trimming cost V 2 bases and J 6 bases; bases outside gene matches: 11. Germline values: CDR1 LGHDT, CDR2 YNNKEL (reference sequence). For the CDR3, the DNA is TGTGCCAGCAGCCAACCTAAGGGGACTAGCGGGACGGGCGATACGCAGTATTTT. Translation gives CASSQPKGTSGTGDTQYF.

This chain links TRBV4-3 with TRBJ2-2; 10 bases agree with TRBD2. CDR3 length: 16 residues. The V gene end was trimmed by 6 bases and the J gene end by 3 bases; junction bases not matched to a gene: 7. CDR1 is LGHNA, CDR2 YSLEER, per germline. CDR3 nucleotide sequence: TGCGCCAGCAGGTCTTGGACTAGCGGCCACACCGGGGAGCTGTTTTTT. As protein: CASRSWTSGHTGELFF.